This T cell receptor (beta chain) was sequenced for a study of T-cell reconstitution after alpha-beta-depleted transplantation in children. The germline CDR1 and CDR2 sequences are LGHDT and YNNKEL (reference sequence). The V end lost 1 base, the J end lost 0 bases, and 12 bases lay between the germline ends. The CDR3 has 17 amino acids. Construction of the TCRbeta library involved unique molecular identifiers. In TCRdb, the PCR reads were re-called with MiXCR into one record per CDR3 protein. The sample has just under 550,000 distinct CDR3 sequences, around 18% seen once. Only a few counts were recorded for this clonotype.

This specimen consisted of PBMCs from the stem cell graft donor, obtained from the stem cell graft. V gene TRBV3-1 combines with J gene TRBJ2-2; D not resolved. The TCR originated in a human donor who donated a stem cell graft to a child with acute lymphoblastic leukemia. The CDR3 loop reads CASSQVETPANTGELFF. The CDR3 coding sequence is TGTGCCAGCAGCCAAGTTGAAACTCCCGCGAACACCGGGGAGCTGTTTTTT.